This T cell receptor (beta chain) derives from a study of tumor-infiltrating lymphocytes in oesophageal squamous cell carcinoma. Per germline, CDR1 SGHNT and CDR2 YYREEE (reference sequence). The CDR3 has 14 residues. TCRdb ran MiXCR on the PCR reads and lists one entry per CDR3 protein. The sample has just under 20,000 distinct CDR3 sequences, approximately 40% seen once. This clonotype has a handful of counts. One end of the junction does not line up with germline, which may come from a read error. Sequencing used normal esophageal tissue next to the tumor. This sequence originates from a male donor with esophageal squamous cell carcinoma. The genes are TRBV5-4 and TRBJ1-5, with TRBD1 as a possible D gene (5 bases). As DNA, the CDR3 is TGCGCCAGCAGCTTGGATGGGTCAGGGCAGCCCCAGCATTTT. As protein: CASSLDGSGQPQHF. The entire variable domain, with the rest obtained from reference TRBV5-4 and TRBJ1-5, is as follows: ETGVTQSPTHLIKTRGQQVTLRCSSQSGHNTVSWYQQALGQGPQFIFQYYREEENGRGNFPPRFSGLQFPNYSSELNVNALELDDSALYLCASSLDGSGQPQHFGDGTRLSIL.